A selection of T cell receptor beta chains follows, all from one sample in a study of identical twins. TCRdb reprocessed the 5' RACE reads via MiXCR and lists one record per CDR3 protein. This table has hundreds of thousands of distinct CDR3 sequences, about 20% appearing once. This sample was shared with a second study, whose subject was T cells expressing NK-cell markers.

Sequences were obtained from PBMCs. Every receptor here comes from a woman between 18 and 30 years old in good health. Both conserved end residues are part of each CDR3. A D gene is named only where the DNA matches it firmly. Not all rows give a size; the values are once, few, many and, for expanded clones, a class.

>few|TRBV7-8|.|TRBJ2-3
CASSFPGRVPDTQYF
TGTGCCAGCAGCTTTCCAGGCAGGGTCCCAGATACGCAGTATTTT
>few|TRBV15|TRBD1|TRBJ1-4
CATSMGQGRSEKLFF
TGTGCCACCAGCATGGGACAGGGCCGGTCGGAAAAACTGTTTTTT
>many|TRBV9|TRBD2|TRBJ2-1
CASSVGLAGFNEQFF
TGTGCCAGCAGCGTTGGACTAGCGGGATTCAATGAGCAGTTCTTC
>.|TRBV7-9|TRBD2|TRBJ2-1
CASSAPKPTSGGAEQFF
TGTGCCAGCAGCGCCCCTAAACCGACTAGCGGGGGGGCGGAGCAGTTCTTC
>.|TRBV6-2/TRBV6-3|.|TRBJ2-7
CASTGGLLNYEQYF
TGTGCCAGCACCGGGGGGCTCCTCAACTACGAGCAGTACTTC
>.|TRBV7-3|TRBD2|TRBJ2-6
CASSSTTSDTGGANVLTF
TGTGCCAGCAGCTCGACGACTAGCGACACGGGAGGGGCCAACGTCCTGACTTTC
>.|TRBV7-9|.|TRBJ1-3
CASSRTGGRTGNTIYF
TGTGCCAGCAGCCGTACCGGGGGGCGGACTGGAAACACCATATATTTT
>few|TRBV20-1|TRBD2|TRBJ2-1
CSARPSGSYNEQFF
TGCAGTGCTAGACCTAGCGGGTCCTACAATGAGCAGTTCTTC
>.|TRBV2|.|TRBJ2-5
CATTKQVQETQYF
TGTGCCACCACAAAACAGGTCCAAGAGACCCAGTACTTC
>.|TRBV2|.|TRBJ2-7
CASSFPSNQDYEQYF
TGTGCCAGCTCGTTCCCTTCTAACCAGGACTACGAGCAGTACTTC
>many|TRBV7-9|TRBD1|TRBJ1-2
CASSSGQGQNYGYTF
TGTGCCAGCAGCTCCGGACAGGGCCAAAACTATGGCTACACCTTC
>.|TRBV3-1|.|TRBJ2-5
CASSPALSETQYF
TGTGCCAGCAGCCCTGCCCTTTCGGAGACCCAGTACTTC
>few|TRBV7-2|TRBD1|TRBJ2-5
CASSLIGVQGVETQYF
TGTGCCAGCAGCTTAATAGGCGTACAGGGGGTAGAGACCCAGTACTTC
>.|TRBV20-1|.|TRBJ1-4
CSARSHHPNEKLFF
TGCAGTGCTAGAAGTCACCACCCAAATGAAAAACTGTTTTTT
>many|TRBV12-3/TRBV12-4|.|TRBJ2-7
CASSWTASYEQYF
TGTGCCAGCAGTTGGACTGCATCTTACGAGCAGTACTTC
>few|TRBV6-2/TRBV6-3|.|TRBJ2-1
CASSYFVLTVNEQFF
TGTGCCAGCAGTTACTTTGTTCTTACGGTGAATGAGCAGTTCTTC
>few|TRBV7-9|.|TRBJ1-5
CASRGIQDSNQPQHF
TGTGCCAGCAGGGGGATACAAGATAGCAATCAGCCCCAGCATTTT